The 32 T cell receptor beta chains below all came from one sample that was sequenced in a study of molecular identifiers for immune sequencing clone quantification. A single record per CDR3 protein comes from TCRdb applying MiXCR to the PCR reads. The sample lists about 320,000 distinct CDR3 sequences, under 25% occurring once. The sample was naive CD8+ T cells from blood, with Jurkat cell RNA spiked in. Subset described: FACS-sorted CD8+CD4-CCR7+CD45RA+ naive T cells. The receptors originated from a human donor in good health. Some libraries in this study had Jurkat cell RNA spiked in.

This clonotype was detected a few times. The chain is built from TRBV28 and TRBJ2-7; D is ambiguous. Between the trimmed V and J ends, which lost 5 bases and 3 bases, there was a span of 8 bases. This CDR3 region has 12 residues. Germline values: CDR1 MDHEN, CDR2 SYDVKM. The DNA of the CDR3 is TGTGCCAGCAGTGCGACACGCTACGAGCAGTACTTC. This translates into CASSATRYEQYF.

Regarding this clonotype: As the CDR3 is not closed by the conserved phenylalanine or tryptophan, this likely results from a read error. This sequence joins TRBV7-9 and TRBJ2-7; 7 bases map to TRBD1. The CDR3 spans 14 residues. Germline-derived CDR1 and CDR2 are SEHNR and FQNEAQ (reference sequence). The junction had 6 bases not matched to a gene; V was cut back by 5 bases and J by 2 bases. In DNA form, the CDR3 reads TGTGCCAGCAGCCACCGGGACAGAGCCTACGAGCAGTACCTC. Translated, it gives CASSHRDRAYEQYL.

This clonotype was counted only a few times. V and J are TRBV7-9 and TRBJ1-1; no clear D gene. The V and J ends lost 5 bases and 8 bases respectively, with 12 bases between them. CDR1 and CDR2 (germline): SEHNR, FQNEAQ (reference sequence). This CDR3 is built from 12 residues. This chain's CDR3 is CASSEVPGEAFF. The CDR3, as DNA: TGTGCCAGCAGCGAAGTCCCGGGAGAAGCTTTCTTT.

The genes are TRBV27 and TRBJ2-6, with 7 bases identical to TRBD1. The CDR3 extends over 19 amino acids. After removal of 5 bases from V and 0 bases from J, the junction contained 13 bases not matched to a gene. In germline, CDR1 is MNHEY, CDR2 SMNVEV (reference sequence). The CDR3 protein is CASSTLLWTGDSGANVLTF. Here the CDR3 DNA reads TGTGCCAGCAGTACTCTACTTTGGACAGGAGACTCTGGGGCCAACGTCCTGACTTTC.

Comment on this clonotype: A much larger clonotype is one base distant, so this may be a read error. The rearrangement uses TRBV5-3 and TRBJ1-5, with 8 bases matching TRBD1. TRBV5-3 is recorded as an ORF, its role being uncertain. This CDR3 is built from 16 residues. CDR3 nucleotides: TGTGCCAGCAGCTTGACGGACAGGGCAATAGATCAGCCCCAGCATTTT. As protein: CASSLTDRAIDQPQHF.

This clonotype was seen a handful of times. J is TRBJ1-1 and V is TRBV7-9; the match to TRBD1 covers 8 bases. CDR1 SEHNR and CDR2 FQNEAQ come from the germline V gene (reference sequence). CDR3 length: 16 amino acids. J gave up 5 bases and V 0 bases, and 8 bases lay outside the gene matches. The DNA of the CDR3 is TGTGCCAGCAGCTTAGCGCCGTATACAGGGGGGACTGAAGCTTTCTTT. Protein sequence: CASSLAPYTGGTEAFF.

For this clonotype: A much larger clone lies one base from this, so it may be a read error. The chain couples TRBV28 to TRBJ2-3; D is possibly TRBD2 (7 bases). The V and J ends lost 5 bases and 3 bases respectively, with 15 bases between them. The CDR3 extends over 15 amino acids. CDR1 MDHEN and CDR2 SYDVKM come from the germline V gene. The CDR3 DNA reads TGTGCCAGCAGTATAGGGGGACTAACTACAGATACGCAGTATTTT. Translating gives CASSIGGLTTDTQYF.

This clonotype was counted only a few times. The chain is built from TRBV10-3 and TRBJ2-3; D not resolved. V shed 2 bases and J shed 5 bases, with 8 bases lying between them. Per germline, CDR1 ENHRY and CDR2 SYGVKD. The CDR3 runs to 13 residues. CDR3 in amino acids: CAISEPLLDTQYF. Written as DNA, the CDR3 is TGTGCCATCAGTGAGCCTCTTTTAGATACGCAGTATTTT.

As to this clonotype: Possible read error: a much larger clone is one base away. The V and J genes are TRBV7-9 and TRBJ1-5; no firm D call. Per the germline V gene, CDR1 is SEHNR and CDR2 is FQNEAQ (reference sequence). The ends were cut back, 1 base at V and 1 base at J, with 8 bases in the middle. This CDR3 region has 15 residues. The CDR3 coding sequence is TGTGCCAGCAGCTTAGGGGCAGCCAGCAATCAGCCCCAGCATTTT. Amino acids: CASSLGAASNQPQHF.

The table lists this clonotype with a few counts. The chain links TRBV3-1 to TRBJ2-2; D gene ambiguous. Trimming removed 0 bases from V and 4 bases from J, with 9 bases in between. Germline V gene sequence: CDR1 LGHDT, CDR2 YNNKEL (reference sequence). This CDR3 is 15 amino acids long. The CDR3: CASSQEFVSTGELFF. In DNA form, the CDR3 reads TGTGCCAGCAGCCAAGAATTTGTGTCCACCGGGGAGCTGTTTTTT.

V is TRBV28 and J is TRBJ2-1; 11 nucleotides align to TRBD2. J gave up 5 bases and V 8 bases, and 5 bases lay outside the gene matches. The CDR3 has 14 residues. Germline-derived CDR1 and CDR2 are MDHEN and SYDVKM. In nucleotides, the CDR3 is TGTGCCAGCGGGACTAGCGGTATCAACAATGAGCAGTTCTTC. Encoded protein: CASGTSGINNEQFF.

In its sample, this clonotype was seen many times. The chain links TRBV7-2 to TRBJ1-1; TRBD1 might be the D (5 bases). This CDR3 spans 15 amino acids. V was pared by 4 bases and J by 3 bases, with 15 bases between. Per germline, CDR1 SGHTA and CDR2 FQGNSA. The CDR3, as DNA: TGTGCCAGCAGCTCGAATCTGGGACTGTACACTGAAGCTTTCTTT. It encodes CASSSNLGLYTEAFF.

This chain uses TRBV10-3 with TRBJ2-7, with TRBD1 matching 7 bases. From germline, CDR1 is ENHRY and CDR2 SYGVKD. The V gene end was trimmed by 7 bases and the J gene end by 2 bases; junction bases not matched to a gene: 5. The CDR3 covers 13 residues. The CDR3 loop reads CAIKQGSTYEQYF. DNA for the CDR3: TGTGCCATCAAACAGGGGAGTACCTACGAGCAGTACTTC.

This clonotype has just a few counts. The rearrangement uses TRBV10-3 and TRBJ2-5; D perhaps matches TRBD2 (6 bases). V was trimmed by 4 bases and J by 2 bases, leaving 20 bases between them. This CDR3 has 17 amino acids. CDR1 and CDR2 (germline): ENHRY, SYGVKD. The CDR3 DNA reads TGTGCCATCAGTGTTACCTACCCGGGACTCCGTCAAGAGACCCAGTACTTC. Translated, it gives CAISVTYPGLRQETQYF.

V gene TRBV24-1 combines with J gene TRBJ2-7, with D maybe TRBD1 (5 bases). V gave up 0 bases and J gave up 7 bases, with 6 bases separating them. The length of the CDR3 is 12 residues. Germline CDR1 and CDR2: KGHDR and SFDVKD. The CDR3, as DNA: TGTGCCACCAGTGATTTGAGGGGAGAGCAGTACTTC. As protein: CATSDLRGEQYF.

In the case of this clonotype: One end of the junction fails to match germline, which may point to a read error. The V and J genes are TRBV6-1 and TRBJ2-3; 11 positions match TRBD2. Germline V gene sequence: CDR1 MNHNS, CDR2 SASEGT. The length of the CDR3 is 16 residues. In DNA form, the CDR3 reads TGTGCCAACAGTCTTTATAGCGGGGGGGCAAGAGATACGCAGTATTTT. This sequence encodes CANSLYSGGARDTQYF.

With regard to this clonotype: The junction differs from germline at one of its ends, possibly a read error. The chain carries TRBV4-3 and TRBJ2-7; 8 bases line up with TRBD1. Germline V CDR1 and CDR2: LGHNA, YSLEER. CDR3 size: 14 residues. Here the CDR3 reads CASSPGQGGYAQYF. CDR3 DNA sequence: TGCGCCAGCAGCCCCGGACAGGGAGGCTACGCGCAGTACTTC.

On this clonotype: The CDR3 does not close with the conserved phenylalanine or tryptophan, likely indicating a read error. The chain employs TRBV20-1 and TRBJ2-3; tentative D call: TRBD2 (5 bases). The V gene's germline CDR1 is DFQATT and CDR2 SNEGSKA (reference sequence). The CDR3 totals 14 residues. V was cut by 6 bases and J by 1 base, with 14 bases left in between. CDR3 amino acids: CSARTDDGTDTQYS. CDR3 DNA: TGCAGTGCGAGGACTGATGACGGCACAGATACGCAGTATTCT.

V is TRBV6-5 and J is TRBJ1-2, with TRBD1 matching 7 bases. V shed 2 bases and J 6 bases; nucleotides not matched to a gene: 3. The CDR3 length is 13 residues. The germline gives CDR1 MNHEY, CDR2 SVGAGI. The CDR3 bases are TGTGCCAGCAGTTACGAGGGGGCGGATGGCTACACCTTC. It translates to CASSYEGADGYTF.

Comments on this clonotype: Given a much more abundant clone one base away, this may be a read error. This chain links TRBV29-1 with TRBJ2-5, with 8 bases that match TRBD2. The germline V gene encodes CDR1 SQVTM and CDR2 ANQGSEA. The CDR3 consists of 16 residues. CDR3 residues: CSVPPPPGLVQEAQYF. Here the CDR3 DNA reads TGCAGCGTTCCCCCTCCTCCGGGACTAGTACAAGAGGCCCAGTACTTC.

This clonotype was observed a few times. This chain uses TRBV12-3 or TRBV12-4 with TRBJ2-7; D is undetermined. The CDR3 extends over 15 amino acids. Trimming took 3 bases from V and 2 from J, leaving 14 bases between them. CDR3 nucleotide sequence: TGTGCCAGCAGTTTCGTGTCATGGAGCCCCTACGAGCAGTACTTC. Translation: CASSFVSWSPYEQYF.

This clonotype was picked up many times. J is TRBJ2-7 and V is TRBV4-1; D unresolved. The V end was cut by 0 bases, the J end by 2 bases, with 5 bases between. This CDR3 has 13 residues. The germline CDR1 and CDR2 sequences are MGHRA and YSYEKL. CDR3 sequence: CASSQDNPYEQYF. The CDR3 DNA is TGCGCCAGCAGCCAAGATAACCCCTACGAGCAGTACTTC.

The CDR3 DNA follows: TGTGCCAGCAGTTCCCTCCCCACCTCCCTCTTCGACAGGAGCTACGAGCAGTACTTC. It specifies CASSSLPTSLFDRSYEQYF. The J gene is TRBJ2-7, the V gene TRBV27, with D perhaps matching TRBD1 (6 bases). Per germline, CDR1 MNHEY and CDR2 SMNVEV (reference sequence). The CDR3 loop spans 19 amino acids. V lost 4 bases to trimming and J lost 3 bases, with 28 bases between them.

This clonotype was counted ten times or more. The chain joins TRBV10-3 to TRBJ2-3; 8 bases map to TRBD1. The CDR3 has 15 residues. CDR1 and CDR2 from the germline V gene are ENHRY and SYGVKD. The junction had 6 bases not matched to a gene; V was cut back by 3 bases and J by 4 bases. CDR3 sequence reads: CAISEGQGIADTQYF. CDR3 DNA: TGTGCCATCAGTGAAGGACAGGGCATAGCAGATACGCAGTATTTT.

This clonotype was counted many times. The V call is TRBV12-3 or TRBV12-4, the J call TRBJ2-6; perhaps TRBD2 as D (5 bases). This CDR3 comprises 16 residues. Trimming pared 4 bases from V and 1 base from J, leaving 11 bases between. The CDR3: CASSSLGDSGANVLTF. The CDR3 coding sequence is TGTGCCAGCAGTTCCCTCGGGGATTCTGGGGCCAACGTCCTGACTTTC.

V usage is TRBV12-3 or TRBV12-4 and J usage is TRBJ2-2; tentatively, D is TRBD1 (5 bases). The CDR3 loop spans 15 amino acids. V gave up 2 bases and J gave up 5 bases, with 12 bases separating them. The CDR3, as DNA: TGTGCCAGCAGTTTAACAGGAAGCTATACCGGGGAGCTGTTTTTT. Residues: CASSLTGSYTGELFF.

About this clonotype: One base away lies a much larger clone, so this may be a sequencing read error. The J gene is TRBJ2-3, the V gene TRBV9, with D possibly called TRBD1 or TRBD2 (5 bases each). The germline gives CDR1 SGDLS, CDR2 YYNGEE. The V end lost 0 bases, the J end lost 4 bases, and 18 bases lay between the germline ends. The CDR3 is made up of 17 amino acids. The CDR3 here is CASSVEGTGYRADTQYF. The CDR3 DNA sequence: TGTGCCAGCAGCGTAGAGGGGACGGGCTACCGCGCAGATACGCAGTATTTT.

This clonotype was seen a single time. This rearrangement joins TRBV28 to TRBJ1-6; D is unclear. Germline V gives CDR1 MDHEN, CDR2 SYDVKM. The V gene lost 4 bases and the J gene lost 10 bases, with 14 bases spanning the gap. The CDR3 is made up of 14 amino acids. CDR3 in DNA: TGTGCCAGCAGTTCGGGTCCCAGCGGATCACCCCTCCACTTT. Translated: CASSSGPSGSPLHF.

This clonotype appeared many times. For the CDR3, the DNA is TGTGCCAGCAGTTTTATCCCCCGGACAGGGCAGGGGGCCAACGTCCTGACTTTC. Amino acids: CASSFIPRTGQGANVLTF. The chain recombines TRBV27 with TRBJ2-6; 8 nucleotides agree with TRBD1. After removal of 3 bases from V and 4 bases from J, the junction contained 11 bases not matched to a gene. Germline values: CDR1 MNHEY, CDR2 SMNVEV (reference sequence). The CDR3 is 18 residues long.

The chain is built from TRBV30 and TRBJ2-7; 8 bases match TRBD1. V dropped 4 bases and J dropped 3; count of bases not matched to a gene: 8. The CDR3 extends over 14 amino acids. Germline V CDR1 and CDR2: GTSNPN, SVGIG (reference sequence). The DNA for the CDR3 is TGTGCCTGGACCCGGACAGGGCTTAACTACGAGCAGTACTTC. Amino acid sequence: CAWTRTGLNYEQYF.

In this sample, this clonotype turned up a few times. The chain combines TRBV29-1 with TRBJ1-1; the D gene is possibly TRBD1 (6 bases). The CDR3 sequence is 14 residues long. The V end lost 5 bases, the J end lost 0 bases, and 13 bases lay between the germline ends. Germline values: CDR1 SQVTM, CDR2 ANQGSEA. DNA for the CDR3: TGCAGCGTTATGACACAGGGTATGAACACTGAAGCTTTCTTT. Translating gives CSVMTQGMNTEAFF.

The rearrangement joins TRBV11-2 to TRBJ1-1, with D hard to call. The CDR3 has 12 amino acids. The germline CDR1 and CDR2 sequences are SGHAT and FQNNGV. Trimming removed 3 bases from V and 5 bases from J, with 7 bases in between. The CDR3 region has the DNA TGTGCCAGCAGCTTCTTGGAGACTGAAGCTTTCTTT. This sequence encodes CASSFLETEAFF. Supplemented by reference TRBV11-2 and TRBJ1-1, the full variable domain reads EAGVAQSPRYKIIEKRQSVAFWCNPISGHATLYWYQQILGQGPKLLIQFQNNGVVDDSQLPKDRFSAERLKGVDSTLKIQPAKLEDSAVYLCASSFLETEAFFGQGTRLTVV.